The next 17 T cell receptor beta chains were all read from a single sample in a study of blood T cell repertoires in COVID-19. TCRdb keeps only in-frame clones here, not all; method: immunoSEQ multiplex PCR. The sample yields 80,000 or so clones, 75% to 90% seen once. Sequencing was carried out using peripheral blood. These receptors originate from a human donor in a cohort sampled during active COVID-19.

CDR3 amino acids: CASSLLTSGGAETQYF. CDR3 nucleotides: TGTGCCAGCAGTTTATTGACTAGCGGGGGGGCGGAGACCCAGTACTTC. The V call is TRBV28, the J call TRBJ2-5, with TRBD2 identical over 14 bases. Germline CDR1 is MDHEN and CDR2 is SYDVKM. This CDR3 has 16 residues. J was trimmed by 5 bases and V by 1 base; bases with no gene match: 3.

This chain uses TRBV7-3 with TRBJ1-1; 8 bases agree with TRBD1. The germline V gene has CDR1 SGHTA and CDR2 FQGTGA. The CDR3 sequence is 15 residues long. V lost 5 bases, J lost 9 bases, and 14 bases stayed unmatched. CDR3 sequence reads: CASSPGQGALGKAFF. CDR3 DNA sequence: TGTGCCAGCAGCCCAGGGCAGGGGGCGTTGGGAAAAGCTTTCTTT. The full variable domain, in which reference TRBV7-3 and TRBJ1-1 provide the parts outside the CDR3, is GAGVSQTPSNKVTEKGKYVELRCDPISGHTALYWYRQSLGQGPEFLIYFQGTGAADDSGLPNDRFFAVRPEGSVSTLKIQRTERGDSAVYLCASSPGQGALGKAFFGQGTRLTVV.

The chain has TRBV9 and TRBJ2-7; D is possibly TRBD2 (6 bases). The V gene lost 4 bases and the J gene lost 3 bases, with 17 bases spanning the gap. This CDR3 is 15 amino acids long. The V gene's germline CDR1 is SGDLS and CDR2 YYNGEE. CDR3 sequence (DNA): TGTGCCAGCAGCCCTAATGTGGGGGGTAACTACGAGCAGTACTTC. Its protein product is CASSPNVGGNYEQYF.

The table lists this clone with a count of one. This sequence joins TRBV5-5 and TRBJ2-5, with 7 bases lining up with TRBD1. The germline V gene has CDR1 SGHKS and CDR2 YYEKEE (reference sequence). V trimming: 4 bases; J trimming: 1 base; junction bases outside the gene matches: 4. The CDR3 spans 14 residues. CDR3: CASSVTGIQETQYF. The CDR3 nucleotides read TGTGCCAGCAGCGTGACAGGGATCCAAGAGACCCAGTACTTC. The full variable domain, its missing parts supplied by reference TRBV5-5 and TRBJ2-5, is DAGVTQSPTHLIKTRGQQVTLRCSPISGHKSVSWYQQVLGQGPQFIFQYYEKEERGRGNFPDRFSARQFPNYSSELNVNALLLGDSALYLCASSVTGIQETQYFGPGTRLLVL.

The chain recombines TRBV2 with TRBJ1-2; D not certain. CDR1 and CDR2 (germline): SNHLY, FYNNEI. Between the trimmed V and J ends, which lost 0 bases and 6 bases, there was a span of 8 bases. The CDR3 has 13 residues. This CDR3 reads CASSEARWDGYTF. CDR3 nucleotides: TGTGCCAGCAGTGAAGCGAGGTGGGATGGCTACACCTTC.

This clone has more than one count but fewer than ten. The chain recombines TRBV4-3 with TRBJ2-1; 8 bases map to TRBD1. Germline-derived CDR1 and CDR2 are LGHNA and YSLEER. With 2 bases clipped from V and 7 bases from J, the junction kept 1 base outside the gene matches. This CDR3 region has 13 residues. CDR3 DNA: TGCGCCAGCAGCCAAAGGACAGGGAATGAGCAGTTCTTC. Amino acids: CASSQRTGNEQFF.

This clone has just a few counts. This chain joins TRBV4-3 and TRBJ2-7; TRBD2 might be the D (5 bases). Trimming left V 4 bases short and J 6 bases short, with 16 bases between. There are 14 residues in the CDR3. Germline CDR1 reads LGHNA; CDR2 reads YSLEER. The CDR3 DNA reads TGCGCCAGCAGCCCGATAGTCGGCGCGGGCGAGCAGTACTTC. It codes for CASSPIVGAGEQYF.

V gene TRBV9 combines with J gene TRBJ2-3; 8 bases match TRBD1. The CDR3 extends over 16 amino acids. Germline V gene lookup returns CDR1 SGDLS and CDR2 YYNGEE. V shed 3 bases, J shed 1 base, and the junction held 7 bases outside the gene matches. CDR3 nucleotides: TGTGCCAGCAGCGAGCGGACAGGGCTTCGCACAGATACGCAGTATTTT. Its protein is CASSERTGLRTDTQYF.

The chain links TRBV30 to TRBJ2-7, with a tentative D call TRBD2 (6 bases). The CDR3 length is 13 residues. Trimming removed 5 bases at V and 9 bases at J, with 20 bases between. Germline CDR1 is GTSNPN and CDR2 is SVGIG (reference sequence). The CDR3 sequence: CAWDRTTADGQYF. In DNA, the CDR3 is TGTGCCTGGGACCGGACTACCGCCGATGGGCAGTACTTC.

This chain joins TRBV11-3 and TRBJ2-6; D might be TRBD1 (5 bases). The germline V and J ends were trimmed by 5 bases and 1 base, with 9 bases remaining between them. CDR1 SGHNT and CDR2 YENEEA come from the germline V gene. This CDR3 region has 15 residues. CDR3 protein: CASSGTGSGANVLTF. CDR3 nucleotides: TGTGCCAGCAGCGGAACAGGTTCTGGGGCCAACGTCCTGACTTTC.

This clone was counted once. V and J are TRBV5-6 and TRBJ2-7, with a tentative D call TRBD1 (8 bases). V was clipped by 3 bases and J by 6 bases, with 16 bases between them. This CDR3 has 14 amino acids. In germline, CDR1 is SGHDT, CDR2 YYEEEE. CDR3 region: CASSWGGQALEQYF. In DNA form, the CDR3 reads TGTGCCAGCAGCTGGGGGGGACAGGCTCTCGAGCAGTACTTC.

The chain carries TRBV9 and TRBJ1-2; no clear D. Germline-derived CDR1 and CDR2 are SGDLS and YYNGEE. V shed 4 bases and J shed 5 bases, with 15 bases lying between them. This CDR3 contains 14 residues. In nucleotides, the CDR3 is TGTGCCAGCAGCCCCAGGCCGCCCCTTTATGGCTACACCTTC. This codes for CASSPRPPLYGYTF. Variable domain in full (rest from reference TRBV9 and TRBJ1-2): DSGVTQTPKHLITATGQRVTLRCSPRSGDLSVYWYQQSLDQGLQFLIQYYNGEERAKGNILERFSAQQFPDLHSELNLSSLELGDSALYFCASSPRPPLYGYTFGSGTRLTVV.

The rearrangement uses TRBV18 and TRBJ1-5; D gene uncertain. The CDR3 loop spans 13 amino acids. Trimming took off 5 bases at V and 9 bases at J, with 14 bases between the two ends. From germline, CDR1 is KGHSH and CDR2 LQKENI. CDR3 DNA sequence: TGTGCCAGCTCAGACATCGCCGGCCGGCCCCAGCATTTT. It translates to CASSDIAGRPQHF.

The rearrangement joins TRBV25-1 to TRBJ2-7; D perhaps matches TRBD2 (5 bases). The CDR3 has 12 residues. CDR1 is MGHDK, CDR2 SYGVNS, per germline. The V end lost 4 bases, the J end lost 2 bases, and 6 bases lay between the germline ends. The CDR3 sequence is CASSAGAYEQYF. DNA of the CDR3: TGTGCCAGCAGTGCCGGGGCCTACGAGCAGTACTTC.

The chain joins TRBV5-6 to TRBJ1-1; D perhaps matches TRBD1 (5 bases). Germline CDR1 SGHDT, CDR2 YYEEEE. V was trimmed by 2 bases and J by 6 bases, leaving 23 bases between them. The CDR3 runs to 17 residues. This chain's CDR3 is CASSFSGNAARRSEAFF. The DNA for the CDR3 is TGTGCCAGCAGCTTTTCAGGGAATGCCGCGCGTCGTTCTGAAGCTTTCTTT.

This rearrangement joins TRBV5-4 to TRBJ2-1, with 8 bases matching TRBD2. Trimming at V came to 6 bases and at J to 0 bases, leaving 14 bases not matched to a gene. The CDR3 covers 18 residues. CDR1 SGHNT and CDR2 YYREEE come from the germline V gene (reference sequence). CDR3 in DNA: TGTGCCAGCAACCGAGGGGGTCTAGCGGGCCGCTCCTACAATGAGCAGTTCTTC. As protein: CASNRGGLAGRSYNEQFF.

The chain links TRBV11-3 to TRBJ2-5; 12 bases are shared with TRBD1. V lost 5 bases and J lost 4; bases outside the gene matches: 8. This CDR3 region has 16 residues. The germline V gene encodes CDR1 SGHNT and CDR2 YENEEA. The CDR3 spells CASSPGDRGQRETQYF. The DNA of the CDR3 is TGTGCCAGCAGCCCAGGGGACAGGGGGCAACGAGAGACCCAGTACTTC.